Below, 17 T cell receptor beta chains from the same sample are listed, as sequenced in a study of cytomegalovirus exposure and HLA in healthy donors. The PCR was carried out with 60 Vbeta primers and 13 Jbeta primers. The data were produced by immunoSEQ multiplex PCR, yet TCRdb's version contains in-frame clones alone and is incomplete. The data contain about 200,000 clones, about 88% of them seen just once; the ten biggest clones take up around 0.31%. The sequencing sample was made of PBMCs. The receptors derive from a woman aged 25 to 45 in good health and CMV-seronegative.

This chain uses TRBV19 with TRBJ2-5; 13 bases are shared with TRBD2. The CDR3 is made up of 17 amino acids. Trimming removed 5 bases from V and 1 base from J; junction bases left unmatched: 7. Germline V CDR1 and CDR2: LNHDA, SQIVND (reference sequence). This CDR3 is CASSGLAGVALQETQYF. The CDR3 coding sequence is TGTGCCAGTAGTGGACTAGCGGGGGTTGCCCTCCAAGAGACCCAGTACTTC. The full variable domain, rest sourced from reference TRBV19 and TRBJ2-5, is DGGITQSPKYLFRKEGQNVTLSCEQNLNHDAMYWYRQDPGQGLRLIYYSQIVNDFQKGDIAEGYSVSREKKESFPLTVTSAQKNPTAFYLCASSGLAGVALQETQYFGPGTRLLVL.

The chain employs TRBV5-1 and TRBJ2-5; weak D call: TRBD1 (7 bases). This CDR3 has 15 residues. The germline CDR1 and CDR2 sequences are SGHRS and YFSETQ. Trimming left V 4 bases short and J 4 bases short, with 17 bases between. The CDR3 protein is CASSHSGTAGETQYF. The CDR3 DNA is TGCGCCAGCAGCCATTCCGGGACAGCGGGAGAGACCCAGTACTTC.

The V call is TRBV5-1, the J call TRBJ1-2; 9 bases are shared with TRBD1. The germline V gene has CDR1 SGHRS and CDR2 YFSETQ. This CDR3 region has 13 residues. J was trimmed by 8 bases and V by 4 bases; bases with no gene match: 6. The DNA for the CDR3 is TGCGCCAGCAGCCCGGGACAGGGAAGGGGCTACACCTTC. Its translation is CASSPGQGRGYTF.

This rearrangement joins TRBV4-1 to TRBJ1-1, with a tentative D call TRBD1 (6 bases). V lost 0 bases and J 7 bases, leaving 12 bases between the germline ends. The CDR3 extends over 14 amino acids. The germline V gene encodes CDR1 MGHRA and CDR2 YSYEKL. CDR3 protein: CASSQEGRGGEAFF. CDR3 DNA: TGCGCCAGCAGCCAAGAGGGCAGGGGTGGTGAAGCTTTCTTT.

The V call is TRBV5-6, the J call TRBJ1-4; 11 bases are shared with TRBD1. Germline trimming cut 3 bases from V and 8 bases from J; bases unmatched to any gene: 6. The CDR3 loop spans 15 amino acids. The germline gives CDR1 SGHDT, CDR2 YYEEEE. The CDR3 DNA reads as TGTGCCAGCAGCTCAGGGACAGGGGGTTGGGAAAAACTGTTTTTT. It codes for CASSSGTGGWEKLFF.

Concerning this clone itself: This CDR3 is also generated by other DNA sequences in the sample. The chain links TRBV27 to TRBJ2-7; 10 bases match TRBD2. CDR1 is MNHEY and CDR2 is SMNVEV in the germline V gene (reference sequence). Unmatched junction bases numbered 4, after V lost 8 bases and J lost 6 bases. This CDR3 has 12 residues. The CDR3 coding sequence is TGTGCCAGCTCCCGACTAGCGGGCGAGCAGTACTTC. Translation gives CASSRLAGEQYF.

This chain links TRBV5-1 with TRBJ1-1; D perhaps matches TRBD1 (5 bases). The ends were cut back, 4 bases at V and 4 bases at J, with 14 bases in the middle. The germline V gene encodes CDR1 SGHRS and CDR2 YFSETQ. The CDR3 spans 14 residues. The chain's CDR3 is CASSLQGLRTEAFF. The CDR3 DNA sequence: TGCGCCAGCAGCCTTCAGGGACTCCGCACTGAAGCTTTCTTT.

V and J are TRBV7-2 and TRBJ2-1; tentative D call: TRBD2 (6 bases). Trimming left V 3 bases short and J 2 bases short, with 11 bases between. Germline V gene data show CDR1 as SGHTA and CDR2 as FQGNSA. This CDR3 has 15 residues. The CDR3 region is CASSFLSGAYNEQFF. Written as DNA, the CDR3 is TGTGCCAGCAGCTTCCTTAGCGGAGCCTACAATGAGCAGTTCTTC.

The chain recombines TRBV19 with TRBJ1-5; possibly TRBD1 for D (5 bases). The V end lost 8 bases, the J end lost 7 bases, and 21 bases lay between the germline ends. Germline values: CDR1 LNHDA, CDR2 SQIVND (reference sequence). CDR3 length equals 15 residues. The CDR3 nucleotides are TGTGCCAGTTCGGGCTCGGGCGGGACCTTCCAGCCCCAGCATTTT. Protein sequence: CASSGSGGTFQPQHF.

V gene TRBV19 combines with J gene TRBJ2-2, with a weak D call TRBD1 (5 bases). This CDR3 contains 12 residues. V shed 8 bases and J shed 6 bases, with 10 bases lying between them. CDR1 is LNHDA and CDR2 is SQIVND in the germline V gene (reference sequence). The CDR3 DNA is TGTGCCAGTGGCAGGGAAGCCGGGGAGCTGTTTTTT. Protein product: CASGREAGELFF.

Worth noting for this clone: One end of the junction varies from germline; a read error may be responsible. The rearrangement links TRBV7-7 to TRBJ2-7; 13 bases align to TRBD2. Germline V CDR1 and CDR2: SSHAT, FNYEAQ (reference sequence). The CDR3 loop spans 16 amino acids. CDR3: CASSPGTSGKFREQYF. In nucleotides, the CDR3 is TGTGCTAGCAGCCCCGGGACTAGCGGGAAATTTCGCGAGCAGTACTTC.

This rearrangement joins TRBV28 to TRBJ2-7, with 12 bases that match TRBD2. This CDR3 is 14 amino acids long. Per germline, CDR1 MDHEN and CDR2 SYDVKM. The junction had 1 base not matched to a gene; V was cut back by 5 bases and J by 2 bases. This CDR3 is CASSLAGGPYEQYF. As DNA, the CDR3 is TGTGCCAGCAGTCTAGCGGGGGGGCCCTACGAGCAGTACTTC.

DNA for the CDR3: TGTGCCAGCAGCTTACCGGGACAGCAAAGACAGATGAACACTGAAGCTTTCTTT. This gives the protein CASSLPGQQRQMNTEAFF. The rearrangement joins TRBV7-9 to TRBJ1-1, with 7 bases identical to TRBD1. V was pared by 2 bases and J by 0 bases, with 12 bases of the junction left unmatched. The CDR3 spans 18 residues. Per the germline V gene, CDR1 is SEHNR and CDR2 is FQNEAQ (reference sequence).

The chain carries TRBV18 and TRBJ1-4; D may be TRBD1 (6 bases). Trimming stripped 3 bases from V and 5 bases from J, with 10 bases between. Germline V lookup: CDR1 KGHSH, CDR2 LQKENI. The length of the CDR3 is 14 residues. Here the CDR3 DNA reads TGTGCCAGCTCACCCTCCGGACAGAATGAAAAACTGTTTTTT. Residues: CASSPSGQNEKLFF.

The chain carries TRBV7-3 and TRBJ1-2, with D unresolved. The CDR3 is made up of 13 amino acids. Trimming took 4 bases from V and 4 from J, leaving 10 bases between them. Per germline, CDR1 SGHTA and CDR2 FQGTGA. The CDR3 spells CASSSTAGYGYTF. Written as DNA, the CDR3 is TGTGCCAGCAGCTCTACAGCTGGCTATGGCTACACCTTC.

J is TRBJ1-5 and V is TRBV10-3; D ambiguous. The germline V gene encodes CDR1 ENHRY and CDR2 SYGVKD. This CDR3 has 14 amino acids. Trimming cost V 5 bases and J 4 bases, with 12 bases left between them. The CDR3 nucleotides read TGTGCCATCAGTCCTGAGGGCCAAAATCAGCCCCAGCATTTT. The encoded protein is CAISPEGQNQPQHF.

This rearrangement joins TRBV6-6 to TRBJ2-5, with D unclear. This CDR3 has 14 residues. Trimming pared 7 bases from V and 2 bases from J, leaving 14 bases between. Germline V gene data show CDR1 as MNHNY and CDR2 as SVGAGI (reference sequence). The CDR3 loop reads CASTITGDQETQYF. The CDR3 coding sequence is TGTGCCAGCACCATTACTGGTGATCAAGAGACCCAGTACTTC.